The clone carrying this TCR beta chain turned up a few times. Its antigen is unidentified. This sample stems from a study of human T cells and chemical hapten exposure. As for the study in general: Subjects had 2% DPC placed on roughly 2 cm by roughly 2 cm of upper inner arm skin for sensitization.

Time point described: pre-sensitization, week 0. The sample's treatment: therapeutic diphenylcyclopropenone sensitization with weekly scalp DPC. The V segment lost 5 bases and the J segment 2 bases; nucleotides outside the gene matches: 3. The germline V gene has CDR1 SGHTA and CDR2 FQGNSA. The CDR3 is 14 amino acids. Broader study findings: Counts of TCRs above 1 in 1000 frequency stayed unchanged with DPC sensitization. The study found that PT1 expanded TCR counts correlated positively with patch test score.

TCRdb reprocessed the RACE reads via MiXCR and lists one record per CDR3 protein. The profile shows around 350,000 distinct CDR3 sequences, about 5.4% of them singletons. The receptor was derived from a woman between 18 and 29 years old with alopecia areata. Some clones in this sample may be carry-over from other donors' samples. The sample in question was whole blood, obtained in connection with sensitization to the hapten diphenylcyclopropenone (DPC). This chain connects TRBV7-2 to TRBJ2-1, with 7 bases that match TRBD2. CDR3 in amino acids: CASSPSGAYNEQFF. The CDR3 nucleotides are TGTGCCAGCAGCCCTAGCGGAGCCTACAATGAGCAGTTCTTC.